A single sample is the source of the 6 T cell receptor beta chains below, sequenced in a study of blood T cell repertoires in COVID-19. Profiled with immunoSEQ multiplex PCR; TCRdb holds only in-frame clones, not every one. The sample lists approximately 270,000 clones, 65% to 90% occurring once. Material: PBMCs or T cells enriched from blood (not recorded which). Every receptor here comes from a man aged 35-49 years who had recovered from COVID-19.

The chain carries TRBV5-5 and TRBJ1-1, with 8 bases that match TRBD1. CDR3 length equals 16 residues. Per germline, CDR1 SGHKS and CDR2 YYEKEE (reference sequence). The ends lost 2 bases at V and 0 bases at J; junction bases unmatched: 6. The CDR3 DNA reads TGTGCCAGCAGCTTCCGGGACAGGAGTCTGAACACTGAAGCTTTCTTT. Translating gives CASSFRDRSLNTEAFF.

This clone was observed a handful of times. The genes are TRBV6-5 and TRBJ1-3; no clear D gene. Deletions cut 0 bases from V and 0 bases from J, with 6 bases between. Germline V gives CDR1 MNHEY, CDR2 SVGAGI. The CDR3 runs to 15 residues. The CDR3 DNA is TGTGCCAGCAGTTACTCTCTAAGCTCTGGAAACACCATATATTTT. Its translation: CASSYSLSSGNTIYF.

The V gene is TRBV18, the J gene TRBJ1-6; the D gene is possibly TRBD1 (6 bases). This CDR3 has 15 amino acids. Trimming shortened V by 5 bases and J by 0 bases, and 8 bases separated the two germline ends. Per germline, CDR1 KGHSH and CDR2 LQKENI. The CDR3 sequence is CASSEDSSYNSPLHF. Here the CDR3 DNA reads TGTGCCAGCTCAGAGGACAGCTCCTATAATTCACCCCTCCACTTT.

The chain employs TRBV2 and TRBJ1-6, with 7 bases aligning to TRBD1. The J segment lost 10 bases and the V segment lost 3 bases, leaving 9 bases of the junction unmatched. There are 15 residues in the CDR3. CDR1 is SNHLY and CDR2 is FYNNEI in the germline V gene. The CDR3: CASSDGTGDRSPLHF. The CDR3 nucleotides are TGTGCCAGCAGTGATGGTACAGGGGATCGGTCACCCCTCCACTTT.

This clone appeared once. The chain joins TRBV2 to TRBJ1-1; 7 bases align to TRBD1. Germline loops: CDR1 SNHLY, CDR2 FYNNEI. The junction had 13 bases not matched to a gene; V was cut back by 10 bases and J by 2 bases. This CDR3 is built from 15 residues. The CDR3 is CATKTGFQDNTEAFF. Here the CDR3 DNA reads TGTGCCACCAAGACAGGGTTCCAGGACAACACTGAAGCTTTCTTT.

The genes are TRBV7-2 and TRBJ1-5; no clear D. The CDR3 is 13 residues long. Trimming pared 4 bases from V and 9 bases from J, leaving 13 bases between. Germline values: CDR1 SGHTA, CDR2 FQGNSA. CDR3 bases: TGTGCCAGCAGCTCTACCCAGGTAGGGCCCCAGCATTTT. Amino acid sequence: CASSSTQVGPQHF.